This TCR beta chain was found in a study of metastatic and nonmetastatic thyroid tumors. TCRdb re-analyzed the PCR reads through MiXCR. Found here are approximately 20,000 clones, 30% to 35% of them singletons; the top ten hold 20%. In its sample, this clone was seen once. None of the patients had undergone any treatment ahead of thyroid surgery. V lost 1 base, J lost 2 bases, and 15 bases lay in between. Looked up from germline, CDR1 is SGHAT and CDR2 is FQNNGV. This CDR3 spans 17 amino acids. The gene calls are TRBV11-2 and TRBJ1-3, with D tentatively TRBD1 (6 bases). This TCR derives from a female donor with papillary thyroid cancer or a benign thyroid nodule (not recorded which). Some clones in this sample may be carry-over from other donors' samples. Sequenced material: adjacent normal tissue. The DNA for the CDR3 is TGTGCCAGCAGCTTAGGACCCGTGGGGGGCCCTGGAAACACCATATATTTT. It specifies CASSLGPVGGPGNTIYF.